Below are 9 T cell receptor beta chains sequenced from a single sample in a study of technical replicates of blood from a handful of donors. TCRdb's table, derived via immunoSEQ multiplex PCR, lists solely in-frame clones and lacks some. The data contain under 70,000 clones, 80% to 95% of them seen just once; the ten biggest clones take up approximately 4.8%. The sequenced sample was PBMCs. All receptors come from a human donor in good health. Some clones in this sample may be carry-over from other donors' samples.

V is TRBV5-1 and J is TRBJ1-6, with 8 bases fitting TRBD1. CDR1 and CDR2 (germline): SGHRS, YFSETQ. The CDR3 is made up of 15 amino acids. The V gene end was trimmed by 4 bases and the J gene end by 5 bases; junction bases not matched to a gene: 5. CDR3 sequence (DNA): TGCGCCAGCAGCGTACGGACAGGGAATAATTCACCCCTCCACTTT. Amino acid sequence: CASSVRTGNNSPLHF. The full variable domain, rest sourced from reference TRBV5-1 and TRBJ1-6, is KAGVTQTPRYLIKTRGQQVTLSCSPISGHRSVSWYQQTPGQGLQFLFEYFSETQRNKGNFPGRFSGRQFSNSRSEMNVSTLELGDSALYLCASSVRTGNNSPLHFGNGTRLTVT.

Only one count was recorded for this clone. The J gene is TRBJ1-6, the V gene TRBV5-4; maybe TRBD1 (5 bases). Germline lookup yields CDR1 SGHNT and CDR2 YYREEE (reference sequence). V gave up 4 bases and J gave up 3 bases, with 17 bases separating them. The CDR3 is 17 residues long. CDR3 in DNA: TGTGCCAGCAGCGCGTCCTTCGGGGGGGACTATAATTCACCCCTCCACTTT. Translated, it gives CASSASFGGDYNSPLHF.

This clone showed up just once. The CDR3: CASGLAGGPTGEQYF. In DNA form, the CDR3 reads TGTGCCAGCGGACTAGCGGGAGGGCCGACAGGCGAGCAGTACTTC. The V gene is TRBV6-5, the J gene TRBJ2-7, with 15 bases identical to TRBD2. Germline V gene lookup returns CDR1 MNHEY and CDR2 SVGAGI. V trimming: 8 bases; J trimming: 6 bases; junction bases outside the gene matches: 8. The CDR3 has 15 amino acids.

The chain recombines TRBV4-3 with TRBJ2-1; D may be TRBD1 (5 bases). V gave up 3 bases and J gave up 6 bases, with 18 bases separating them. This CDR3 is built from 16 residues. Germline V lookup: CDR1 LGHNA, CDR2 YSLEER. The CDR3 sequence is CASSQARQNTFNEQFF. The CDR3 DNA is TGCGCCAGCAGCCAGGCAAGACAGAACACCTTCAATGAGCAGTTCTTC.

This chain joins TRBV4-3 and TRBJ1-2, with D possibly being TRBD1 (6 bases). Trimming pared 4 bases from V and 8 bases from J, leaving 20 bases between. Germline V gene lookup returns CDR1 LGHNA and CDR2 YSLEER. The CDR3 contains 15 residues. The DNA of the CDR3 is TGCGCCAGCAGCCTTGACAGGAACTATCCCGTAGGCTACACCTTC. This translates into CASSLDRNYPVGYTF.

This chain links TRBV7-3 with TRBJ2-2; 10 bases are shared with TRBD2. The CDR3 has 17 amino acids. V shed 3 bases, J shed 5 bases, and the junction held 9 bases outside the gene matches. Germline-derived CDR1 and CDR2 are SGHTA and FQGTGA. The CDR3 DNA sequence: TGTGCCAGCAGCTTTTTAGGACTAGCGGTAGGGACCGGGGAGCTGTTTTTT. This encodes CASSFLGLAVGTGELFF.

This rearrangement joins TRBV12-5 to TRBJ1-2, with D uncertain. The CDR3 is 12 amino acids. V gave up 2 bases and J gave up 9 bases, with 10 bases separating them. From germline, CDR1 is LGHNT and CDR2 FRNRAP. The CDR3 coding sequence is TGTGCTAGTGGTTTGAAGAGTACCAGCTACACCTTC. This translates into CASGLKSTSYTF.

V gene TRBV2 combines with J gene TRBJ1-2; 8 nucleotides align to TRBD1. Germline V gene lookup returns CDR1 SNHLY and CDR2 FYNNEI. Trimming at V came to 6 bases and at J to 4 bases, leaving 4 bases not matched to a gene. The CDR3 has 13 amino acids. In nucleotides, the CDR3 is TGTGCCAGCAGAGGACAGGGCGTCTATGGCTACACCTTC. Its translation: CASRGQGVYGYTF.

V is TRBV2 and J is TRBJ2-2, with a weak D call TRBD1 (5 bases). V was shortened by 1 base and J by 2 bases, with 17 bases between the two germline ends. The CDR3 runs to 18 residues. Germline V CDR1 and CDR2: SNHLY, FYNNEI. This chain's CDR3 is CASSEEEVGQVNTGELFF. The DNA for the CDR3 is TGTGCCAGCAGTGAAGAGGAAGTGGGGCAGGTCAACACCGGGGAGCTGTTTTTT.